These 11 T cell receptor beta chains came from one sample sequenced in a study of T-cell memory formation after mild COVID-19 listed by TCRdb under 2021. The library was produced with 5' RACE. Sequencing was performed on an Illumina NovaSeq 6000. TCRdb took the public reads, trimmed them with fastp at Q25, ran MiXCR for clone calling and kept in-frame beta chains. Records with the same CDR3 protein are collapsed into one entry carrying the most frequent genes and DNA. Recorded for this sample are 250,000 or so distinct CDR3 sequences; roughly 18% of them occurred a single time. The ten largest account for under 25% of the sample. The sample consisted of PBMCs or a T cell subset sorted from them (not recorded which). The receptor source for this set is a man aged 18 to 29 who had mild COVID-19 (a few samples of this study predate the infection). The sample titles of this study are shuffled in the database, so cell type and time point are left out; the donor was told from shared clones.

This clonotype showed up just a few times. This sequence joins TRBV20-1 and TRBJ2-2; D not resolved. Trimming took off 1 base at V and 1 base at J, with 4 bases between the two ends. Germline V CDR1 and CDR2: DFQATT, SNEGSKA (reference sequence). CDR3 length: 13 residues. Here the CDR3 reads CSARAENTGELFF. The CDR3 coding sequence is TGCAGTGCTAGAGCCGAGAACACCGGGGAGCTGTTTTTT.

Comment on this clonotype: One end of the junction fails to match germline, which may point to a read error. This CDR3 reads CASSAGQAVIVF. The CDR3 bases are TGTGCCAGCAGTGCGGGACAGGCCGTCATCGTTTTT. The chain carries TRBV2 and TRBJ1-1, with TRBD1 matching 8 bases. The CDR3 consists of 12 residues. Germline CDR1 SNHLY, CDR2 FYNNEI.

This clonotype has more than one count but fewer than ten. The CDR3 DNA sequence: TGTGCCAGCAGGGGGATTAGGGAGACCCAGTACTTC. Protein: CASRGIRETQYF. The gene calls are TRBV28 and TRBJ2-5; D unclear. The V gene's germline CDR1 is MDHEN and CDR2 SYDVKM. The CDR3 loop spans 12 amino acids. Trimming removed 6 bases at V and 5 bases at J, with 10 bases between.

This clonotype has only a few counts. The chain joins TRBV29-1 to TRBJ2-3; 8 bases are shared with TRBD2. The V gene end was trimmed by 5 bases and the J gene end by 1 base; junction bases not matched to a gene: 2. Germline V gene data show CDR1 as SQVTM and CDR2 as ANQGSEA. CDR3 length equals 13 residues. The CDR3 DNA reads as TGCAGCGTTCAGCGGGGGCGCACAGATACGCAGTATTTT. Translated: CSVQRGRTDTQYF.

The gene calls are TRBV20-1 and TRBJ1-2, with 7 bases that match TRBD1. CDR1 and CDR2 (germline): DFQATT, SNEGSKA (reference sequence). The junction had 10 bases not matched to a gene; V was cut back by 5 bases and J by 4 bases. This CDR3 region has 14 residues. The CDR3 DNA sequence: TGCAGTGCTCAACCAACCCAGGGGGGCTATGGCTACACCTTC. It yields the protein CSAQPTQGGYGYTF.

In this sample, this clonotype turned up a few times. The chain employs TRBV7-9 and TRBJ2-5; tentative D call: TRBD2 (6 bases). This CDR3 spans 15 amino acids. Germline-derived CDR1 and CDR2 are SEHNR and FQNEAQ (reference sequence). V lost 5 bases and J 5 bases, leaving 18 bases between the germline ends. The CDR3 region is CASSPPGVSWETQYF. The DNA for the CDR3 is TGTGCCAGCAGCCCCCCGGGGGTGAGCTGGGAGACCCAGTACTTC.

This rearrangement joins TRBV20-1 to TRBJ2-4, with D perhaps being TRBD1 or TRBD2 (6 bases each). Trimming left V 6 bases short and J 1 base short, with 16 bases between. CDR1 and CDR2 from the germline V gene are DFQATT and SNEGSKA (reference sequence). The CDR3 is made up of 15 amino acids. The CDR3 DNA is TGCAGTGCCATCCCAGGGGACTCGGCCAAAAACATTCAGTACTTC. This codes for CSAIPGDSAKNIQYF.

This chain uses TRBV20-1 with TRBJ1-2; 8 nucleotides line up with TRBD1. The length of the CDR3 is 14 residues. In germline, CDR1 is DFQATT, CDR2 SNEGSKA (reference sequence). Trimming at V came to 1 base and at J to 4 bases, leaving 5 bases not matched to a gene. The CDR3 DNA follows: TGCAGTGCTAGAGTACAGGGGGTAGTCTATGGCTACACCTTC. It translates to CSARVQGVVYGYTF.

The chain employs TRBV19 and TRBJ2-7, with 8 bases aligning to TRBD1. This CDR3 contains 16 residues. Looked up from germline, CDR1 is LNHDA and CDR2 is SQIVND (reference sequence). Losses at the gene ends were 0 bases for V and 2 bases for J; bases not matched to a gene: 6. The CDR3 DNA follows: TGTGCCAGTAGTATAGATCCGGGCAGGGGGCCCTACGAGCAGTACTTC. It specifies CASSIDPGRGPYEQYF.

The chain is built from TRBV6-2 or TRBV6-3 and TRBJ2-3; no firm D call. V gave up 0 bases and J gave up 4 bases, with 5 bases separating them. Germline lookup yields CDR1 MNHEY and CDR2 SVGEGT. This CDR3 is 13 amino acids long. The CDR3 loop is CASSYSVSDTQYF. The CDR3 DNA is TGTGCCAGCAGTTACTCGGTCTCAGATACGCAGTATTTT.

As concerns this clonotype: One junction end disagrees with the germline gene, perhaps due to a read error. V and J are TRBV15 and TRBJ2-1, with D unclear. The germline CDR1 and CDR2 sequences are LNHNV and YYDKDF (reference sequence). The length of the CDR3 is 14 residues. The CDR3 loop is CATSRDRSYTEQFF. CDR3 nucleotides: TGTGCCACCAGCAGAGATCGCAGTTACACTGAGCAGTTCTTC.